These 18 T cell receptor beta chains share one sample of origin, sequenced in a study of blood T cell repertoires in COVID-19. Generated by immunoSEQ multiplex PCR, the TCRdb table keeps only in-frame clones and is missing some. The repertoire holds about 160,000 clones, over 80% seen once, with more than 7% in the top ten. Sequencing was performed on peripheral blood. The source is a woman aged 80 or older with active or convalescent COVID-19.

V gene TRBV19 combines with J gene TRBJ2-7; 15 positions match TRBD2. CDR1 is LNHDA and CDR2 is SQIVND in the germline V gene (reference sequence). V dropped 5 bases and J dropped 0; count of bases not matched to a gene: 5. CDR3 length: 17 residues. CDR3 sequence reads: CASSLGTSGGSSYEQYF. The DNA for the CDR3 is TGTGCCAGTAGTCTTGGGACTAGCGGGGGGAGCTCCTACGAGCAGTACTTC. Full variable domain (remainder filled in from reference TRBV19 and TRBJ2-7): DGGITQSPKYLFRKEGQNVTLSCEQNLNHDAMYWYRQDPGQGLRLIYYSQIVNDFQKGDIAEGYSVSREKKESFPLTVTSAQKNPTAFYLCASSLGTSGGSSYEQYFGPGTRLTVT.

This clone has just one count. The chain couples TRBV7-9 to TRBJ1-6, with D possibly TRBD1 on 6 matching bases. Deletions cut 2 bases from V and 7 bases from J, with 12 bases between. Looked up from germline, CDR1 is SEHNR and CDR2 is FQNEAQ (reference sequence). This CDR3 has 15 residues. In DNA form, the CDR3 reads TGTGCCAGCAGCTTATCAGGGGTCTGGAATTCACCCCTCCACTTT. Translation gives CASSLSGVWNSPLHF.

The chain carries TRBV6-2 or TRBV6-3 and TRBJ1-5; D is uncertain. Looked up from germline, CDR1 is MNHEY and CDR2 is SVGEGT. The length of the CDR3 is 16 residues. Trimming pared 4 bases from V and 7 bases from J, leaving 20 bases between. The DNA for the CDR3 is TGTGCCAGCAGTTCCTTGGACTCGCTTACGGCCCAGCCCCAGCATTTT. Translating it yields CASSSLDSLTAQPQHF.

The V and J genes are TRBV19 and TRBJ1-4, with a weak D call TRBD1 (5 bases). CDR3 size: 17 residues. Trimming removed 4 bases at V and 0 bases at J, with 15 bases between. CDR1 LNHDA and CDR2 SQIVND come from the germline V gene (reference sequence). CDR3 nucleotides: TGTGCCAGTAGTACCATTAGGACACGACCAACTAATGAAAAACTGTTTTTT. This gives the protein CASSTIRTRPTNEKLFF.

This rearrangement joins TRBV7-2 to TRBJ2-6; no firm D call. The CDR3 totals 16 residues. Looked up from germline, CDR1 is SGHTA and CDR2 is FQGNSA. Trimming removed 0 bases at V and 4 bases at J, with 10 bases between. The CDR3 DNA sequence: TGTGCCAGCAGCTTAGCGAAGGCGGTCGGGGCCAACGTCCTGACTTTC. This gives the protein CASSLAKAVGANVLTF.

The V call is TRBV29-1, the J call TRBJ1-1, with TRBD1 identical over 9 bases. Trimming took 4 bases from V and 10 from J; bases not matched to a gene: 16. The CDR3 spans 15 residues. CDR1 SQVTM and CDR2 ANQGSEA come from the germline V gene. The CDR3 DNA sequence: TGCAGCGTTGTAAGGGAAGGGACAGGGTTAATGGTAGCTTTCTTT. Protein: CSVVREGTGLMVAFF.

Of note for this clone: Other DNA sequences in this specimen translate into the identical CDR3. The chain couples TRBV2 to TRBJ1-3; the D is unclear. The CDR3 runs 14 residues. The V gene lost 4 bases and the J gene lost 4 bases, with 11 bases spanning the gap. Germline values: CDR1 SNHLY, CDR2 FYNNEI. The CDR3 reads CASSGVGSGNTIYF. The CDR3, as DNA: TGTGCCAGCAGTGGTGTCGGGTCCGGAAACACCATATATTTT.

V is TRBV12-5 and J is TRBJ1-5, with D unresolved. The CDR3 runs 16 residues. V lost 7 bases, J lost 1 base, and 17 bases lay in between. Per the germline V gene, CDR1 is LGHNT and CDR2 is FRNRAP. CDR3 residues: CASAPRESGSNQPQHF. DNA of the CDR3: TGTGCTAGTGCCCCGAGGGAGTCTGGGAGCAATCAGCCCCAGCATTTT.

A few counts support this clone. The chain recombines TRBV7-9 with TRBJ1-2, with TRBD1 identical over 8 bases. This CDR3 spans 13 amino acids. Germline V lookup: CDR1 SEHNR, CDR2 FQNEAQ (reference sequence). J was trimmed by 8 bases and V by 4 bases; bases with no gene match: 6. The CDR3 spells CASSSQGARGYTF. The CDR3 DNA sequence: TGTGCCAGCAGCTCCCAGGGGGCGCGAGGCTACACCTTC.

J is TRBJ2-7 and V is TRBV27; TRBD1 matches 9 bases. The CDR3 length is 16 residues. The germline CDR1 and CDR2 sequences are MNHEY and SMNVEV (reference sequence). With 5 bases clipped from V and 3 bases from J, the junction kept 11 bases outside the gene matches. CDR3 sequence reads: CASSPPGTGMVYEQYF. The CDR3 DNA reads TGTGCCAGCAGTCCCCCAGGGACAGGGATGGTCTACGAGCAGTACTTC.

The chain employs TRBV7-9 and TRBJ1-3, with D perhaps TRBD1 (6 bases). Trimming took off 3 bases at V and 2 bases at J, with 8 bases between the two ends. CDR3 length equals 14 residues. CDR1 is SEHNR, CDR2 FQNEAQ, per germline (reference sequence). The CDR3 sequence is CASSLDRAGNTIYF. The CDR3 DNA sequence: TGTGCCAGCAGCTTGGACAGAGCTGGAAACACCATATATTTT. Full variable domain (remainder filled in from reference TRBV7-9 and TRBJ1-3): DTGVSQNPRHKITKRGQNVTFRCDPISEHNRLYWYRQTLGQGPEFLTYFQNEAQLEKSRLLSDRFSAERPKGSFSTLEIQRTEQGDSAMYLCASSLDRAGNTIYFGEGSWLTVV.

This sequence joins TRBV5-1 and TRBJ2-3, with 16 bases lining up with TRBD2. The V and J ends lost 3 bases and 3 bases, in that order; junction bases with no gene match: 7. CDR1 is SGHRS, CDR2 YFSETQ, per germline. CDR3 size: 18 residues. DNA of the CDR3: TGCGCCAGCAGCTCCTCCGGGACTAGCGGGGGGGCGACAGATACGCAGTATTTT. Translating gives CASSSSGTSGGATDTQYF.

This clone showed up just a few times. J is TRBJ1-1 and V is TRBV4-3, with 11 bases lining up with TRBD1. With 5 bases clipped from V and 10 bases from J, the junction kept 9 bases outside the gene matches. The CDR3 has 14 residues. Germline-derived CDR1 and CDR2 are LGHNA and YSLEER. The CDR3 sequence: CASSGQGQGVRAFF. The CDR3 nucleotides read TGCGCCAGCAGCGGGCAGGGACAGGGGGTTCGAGCTTTCTTT.

The V call is TRBV3-1 (or the pseudogene TRBV3-2), the J call TRBJ2-5, with D maybe TRBD1 (6 bases). CDR1 and CDR2 (germline): LGHDT, YNNKEL (reference sequence). The CDR3 is made up of 14 amino acids. Trimming took 4 bases from V and 7 from J, leaving 16 bases between them. The CDR3 region is CASSRRLRGGTQYF. The CDR3 region has the DNA TGTGCCAGCAGCCGCCGACTGAGAGGGGGGACCCAGTACTTC.

This clone has just a few counts. The chain employs TRBV30 and TRBJ2-5; 11 nucleotides line up with TRBD2. The V segment lost 5 bases and the J segment 5 bases; nucleotides outside the gene matches: 7. Germline CDR1 and CDR2: GTSNPN and SVGIG (reference sequence). The CDR3 is 14 amino acids. CDR3 in DNA: TGTGCCTGGTCTATAGCGGGGGGGCCGGAGACCCAGTACTTC. Its protein is CAWSIAGGPETQYF.

The rearrangement joins TRBV9 to TRBJ2-2; possible D gene TRBD1, 6 bases. This CDR3 has 16 residues. The V end was cut by 4 bases, the J end by 3 bases, with 16 bases between. The germline V gene has CDR1 SGDLS and CDR2 YYNGEE. CDR3 sequence: CASSSLQGIYTGELFF. As DNA, the CDR3 is TGTGCCAGCAGCTCACTTCAGGGGATTTACACCGGGGAGCTGTTTTTT.

V gene TRBV19 combines with J gene TRBJ2-2; possible D gene TRBD1, 5 bases. The CDR3 spans 14 residues. The germline V gene has CDR1 LNHDA and CDR2 SQIVND (reference sequence). V was pared by 1 base and J by 3 bases, with 6 bases between. The CDR3 region is CASSIATDTGELFF. The CDR3 nucleotides are TGTGCCAGTAGTATAGCGACAGACACCGGGGAGCTGTTTTTT.

The chain is built from TRBV7-2 and TRBJ1-5; 12 nucleotides agree with TRBD1. V shed 1 base, J shed 1 base, and the junction held 5 bases outside the gene matches. The germline V gene has CDR1 SGHTA and CDR2 FQGNSA. The CDR3 is made up of 18 amino acids. Written as DNA, the CDR3 is TGTGCCAGCAGCTTAGTGGGACAGGGGGCGAGGAGCAATCAGCCCCAGCATTTT. This encodes CASSLVGQGARSNQPQHF.